The present T cell receptor beta chain was sequenced within a study of blood T cell repertoires in COVID-19. Looking at the study overall: Italy, Spain and the United States were the sources of the convalescent and acute COVID-19 samples. Sample material is recorded as cDNA or gDNA derived from T cells, B-cell-depleted T cells, or PBMCs.

Original processing methods: Reference gene primer amplification gave estimated nucleated cell counts. TCRdb keeps only in-frame clones here, not all; method: immunoSEQ multiplex PCR. That table supplies the V and J calls and clone size; D and trimming were determined from the DNA. Of around 150,000 clones listed, 82% are singletons. There are 14 residues in the CDR3. Germline assignment: CDR1 LGHNA and CDR2 YNFKEQ. The J segment lost 5 bases and the V segment lost 1 base, leaving 3 bases of the junction unmatched. The TCR sequence derives from a woman between 35 and 50 years old with COVID-19, enrolled during active disease. The chain joins TRBV4-2 to TRBJ2-3; TRBD2 matches 7 bases. The sample was peripheral blood. The CDR3 DNA follows: TGTGCCAGCAGCCAAGCCAGGGAGGGAGATACGCAGTATTTT. This codes for CASSQAREGDTQYF.